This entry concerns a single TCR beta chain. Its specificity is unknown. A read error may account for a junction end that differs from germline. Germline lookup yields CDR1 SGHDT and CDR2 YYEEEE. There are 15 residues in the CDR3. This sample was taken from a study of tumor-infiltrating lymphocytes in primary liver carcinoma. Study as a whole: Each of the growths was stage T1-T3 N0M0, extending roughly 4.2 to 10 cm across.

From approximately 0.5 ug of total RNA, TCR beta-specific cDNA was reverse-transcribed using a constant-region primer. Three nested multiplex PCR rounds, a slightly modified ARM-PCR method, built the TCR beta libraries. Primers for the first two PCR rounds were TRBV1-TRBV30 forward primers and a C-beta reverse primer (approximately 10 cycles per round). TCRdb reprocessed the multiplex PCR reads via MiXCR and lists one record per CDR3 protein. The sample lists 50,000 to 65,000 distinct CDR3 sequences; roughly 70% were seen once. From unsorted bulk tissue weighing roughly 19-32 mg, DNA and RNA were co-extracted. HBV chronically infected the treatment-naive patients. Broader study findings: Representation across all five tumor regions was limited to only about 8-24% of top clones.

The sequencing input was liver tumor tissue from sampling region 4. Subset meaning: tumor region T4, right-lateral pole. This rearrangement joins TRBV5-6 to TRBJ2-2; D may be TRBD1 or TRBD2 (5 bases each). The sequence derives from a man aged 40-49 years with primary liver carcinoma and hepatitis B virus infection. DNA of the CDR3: TGTGCCAGCAGCCCAGGGTTCTCGAATACCGGGGAACTGTTTTTT. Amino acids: CASSPGFSNTGELFF.